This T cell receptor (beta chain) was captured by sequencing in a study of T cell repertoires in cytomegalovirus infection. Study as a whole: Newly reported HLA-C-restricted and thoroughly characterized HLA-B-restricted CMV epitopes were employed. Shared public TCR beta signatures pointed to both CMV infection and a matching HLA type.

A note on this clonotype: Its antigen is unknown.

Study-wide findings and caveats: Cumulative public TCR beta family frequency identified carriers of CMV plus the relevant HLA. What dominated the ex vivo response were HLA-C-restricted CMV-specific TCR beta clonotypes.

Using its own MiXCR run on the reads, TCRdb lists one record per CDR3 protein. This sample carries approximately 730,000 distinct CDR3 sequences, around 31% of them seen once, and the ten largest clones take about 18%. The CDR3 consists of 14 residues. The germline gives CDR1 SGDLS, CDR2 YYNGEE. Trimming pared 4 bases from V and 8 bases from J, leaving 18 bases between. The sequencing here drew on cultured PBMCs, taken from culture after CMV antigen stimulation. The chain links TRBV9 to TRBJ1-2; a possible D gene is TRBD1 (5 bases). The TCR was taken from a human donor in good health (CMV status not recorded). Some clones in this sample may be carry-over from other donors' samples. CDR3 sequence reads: CASSPQGAPDGYTF. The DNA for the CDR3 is TGTGCCAGCAGCCCCCAAGGGGCTCCGGACGGCTACACCTTC.